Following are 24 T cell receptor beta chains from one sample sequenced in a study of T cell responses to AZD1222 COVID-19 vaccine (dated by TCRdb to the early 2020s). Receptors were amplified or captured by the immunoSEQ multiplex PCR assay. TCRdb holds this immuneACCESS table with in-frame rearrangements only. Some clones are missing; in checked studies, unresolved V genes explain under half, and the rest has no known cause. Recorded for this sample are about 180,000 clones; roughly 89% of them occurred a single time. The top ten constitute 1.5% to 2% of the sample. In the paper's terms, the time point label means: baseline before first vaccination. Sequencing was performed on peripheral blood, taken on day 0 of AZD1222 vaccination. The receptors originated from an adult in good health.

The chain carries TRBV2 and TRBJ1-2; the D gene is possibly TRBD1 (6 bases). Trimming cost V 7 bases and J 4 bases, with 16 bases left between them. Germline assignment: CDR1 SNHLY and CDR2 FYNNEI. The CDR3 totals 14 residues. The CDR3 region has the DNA TGTGCCAGCATTCCGGCAGGGGAGCGCTATGGCTACACCTTC. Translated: CASIPAGERYGYTF.

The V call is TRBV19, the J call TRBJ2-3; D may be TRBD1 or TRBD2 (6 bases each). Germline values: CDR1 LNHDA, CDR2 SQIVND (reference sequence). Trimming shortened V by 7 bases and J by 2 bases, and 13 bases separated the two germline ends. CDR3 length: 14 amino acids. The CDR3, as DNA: TGTGCCAGTAAACGGGGGCCCTACACAGATACGCAGTATTTT. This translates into CASKRGPYTDTQYF.

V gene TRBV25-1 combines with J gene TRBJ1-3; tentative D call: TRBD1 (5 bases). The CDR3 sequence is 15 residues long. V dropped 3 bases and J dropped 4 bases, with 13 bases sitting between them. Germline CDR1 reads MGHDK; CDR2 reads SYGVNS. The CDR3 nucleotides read TGTGCCAGCAGTGATTCCAGGGTGCCCGGAAACACCATATATTTT. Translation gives CASSDSRVPGNTIYF.

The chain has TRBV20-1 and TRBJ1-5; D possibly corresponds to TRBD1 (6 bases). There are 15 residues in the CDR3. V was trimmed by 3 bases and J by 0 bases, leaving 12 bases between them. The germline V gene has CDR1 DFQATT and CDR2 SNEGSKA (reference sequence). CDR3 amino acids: CSASGQIYSNQPQHF. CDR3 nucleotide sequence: TGCAGTGCTAGTGGACAGATCTATAGCAATCAGCCCCAGCATTTT.

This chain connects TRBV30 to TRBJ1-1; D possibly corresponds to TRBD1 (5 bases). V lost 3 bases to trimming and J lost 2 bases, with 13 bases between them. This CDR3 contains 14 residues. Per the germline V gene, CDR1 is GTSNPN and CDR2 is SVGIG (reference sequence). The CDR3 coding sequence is TGTGCCTGGAGGAATCGGGGACCTAACACTGAAGCTTTCTTT. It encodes CAWRNRGPNTEAFF.

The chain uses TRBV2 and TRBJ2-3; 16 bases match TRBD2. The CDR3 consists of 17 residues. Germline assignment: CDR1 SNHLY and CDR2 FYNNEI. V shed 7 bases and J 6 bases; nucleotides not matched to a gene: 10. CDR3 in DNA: TGTGCCAGCAACTCCGGGACTAGCGGGAGGGCCAGGGATACGCAGTATTTT. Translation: CASNSGTSGRARDTQYF. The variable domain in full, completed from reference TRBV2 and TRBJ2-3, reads EPEVTQTPSHQVTQMGQEVILRCVPISNHLYFYWYRQILGQKVEFLVSFYNNEISEKSEIFDDQFSVERPDGSNFTLKIRSTKLEDSAMYFCASNSGTSGRARDTQYFGPGTRLTVL.

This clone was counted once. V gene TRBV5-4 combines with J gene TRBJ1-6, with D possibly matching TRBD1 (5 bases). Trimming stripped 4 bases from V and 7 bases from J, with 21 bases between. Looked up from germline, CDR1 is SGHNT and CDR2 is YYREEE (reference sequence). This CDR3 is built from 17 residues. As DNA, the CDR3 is TGTGCCAGCAGCATTGGCCCCGCGGGGACTCTGAATTCACCCCTCCACTTT. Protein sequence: CASSIGPAGTLNSPLHF.

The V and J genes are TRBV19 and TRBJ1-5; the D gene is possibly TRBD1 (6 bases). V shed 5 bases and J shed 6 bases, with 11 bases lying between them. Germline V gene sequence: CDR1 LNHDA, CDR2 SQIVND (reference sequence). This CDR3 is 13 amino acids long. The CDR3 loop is CASSLRGSQPQHF. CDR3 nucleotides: TGTGCCAGTAGTCTCAGGGGCAGTCAGCCCCAGCATTTT.

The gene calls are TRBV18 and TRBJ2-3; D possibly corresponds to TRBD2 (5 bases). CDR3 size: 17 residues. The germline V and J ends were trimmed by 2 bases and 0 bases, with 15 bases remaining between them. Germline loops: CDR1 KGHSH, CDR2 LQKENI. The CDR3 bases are TGTGCCAGCTCACCATTTCCCAGCGGAACAAGCACAGATACGCAGTATTTT. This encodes CASSPFPSGTSTDTQYF.

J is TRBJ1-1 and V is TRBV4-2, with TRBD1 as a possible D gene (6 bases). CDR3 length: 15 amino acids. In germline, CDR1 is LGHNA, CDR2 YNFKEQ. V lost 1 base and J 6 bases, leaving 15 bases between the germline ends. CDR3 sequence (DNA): TGTGCCAGCAGCCAAGTAAAATGGGGGGCCGCTGAAGCTTTCTTT. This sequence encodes CASSQVKWGAAEAFF.

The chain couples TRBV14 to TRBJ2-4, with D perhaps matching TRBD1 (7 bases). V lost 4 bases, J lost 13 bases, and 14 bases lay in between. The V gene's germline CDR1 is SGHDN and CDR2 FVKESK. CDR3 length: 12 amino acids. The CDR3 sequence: CASSPGGDRQYF. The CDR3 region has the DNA TGTGCCAGCAGCCCTGGAGGGGACAGACAGTACTTC. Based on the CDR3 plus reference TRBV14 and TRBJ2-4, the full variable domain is EAGVTQFPSHSVIEKGQTVTLRCDPISGHDNLYWYRRVMGKEIKFLLHFVKESKQDESGMPNNRFLAERTGGTYSTLKVQPAELEDSGVYFCASSPGGDRQYFGAGTRLSVL.

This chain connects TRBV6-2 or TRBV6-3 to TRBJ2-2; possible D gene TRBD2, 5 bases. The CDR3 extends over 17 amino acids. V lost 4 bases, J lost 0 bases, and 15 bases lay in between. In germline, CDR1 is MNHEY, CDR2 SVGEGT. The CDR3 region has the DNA TGTGCCAGCAGTTCCCCGCGGAGAGCGGCGAACACCGGGGAGCTGTTTTTT. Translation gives CASSSPRRAANTGELFF.

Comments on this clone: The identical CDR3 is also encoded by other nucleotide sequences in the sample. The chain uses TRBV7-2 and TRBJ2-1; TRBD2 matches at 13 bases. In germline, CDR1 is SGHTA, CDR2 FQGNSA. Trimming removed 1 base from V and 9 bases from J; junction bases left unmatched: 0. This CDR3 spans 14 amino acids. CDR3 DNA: TGTGCCAGCAGCTTAGGACTAGCGGGAGGTGAGCAGTTCTTC. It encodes CASSLGLAGGEQFF.

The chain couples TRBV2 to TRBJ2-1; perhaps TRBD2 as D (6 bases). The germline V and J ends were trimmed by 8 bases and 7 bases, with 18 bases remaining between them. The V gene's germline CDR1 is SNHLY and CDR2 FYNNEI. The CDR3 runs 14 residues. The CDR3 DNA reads TGTGCCAGCGGTGGGGGGTCCTGGGGGAATGAGCAGTTCTTC. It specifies CASGGGSWGNEQFF.

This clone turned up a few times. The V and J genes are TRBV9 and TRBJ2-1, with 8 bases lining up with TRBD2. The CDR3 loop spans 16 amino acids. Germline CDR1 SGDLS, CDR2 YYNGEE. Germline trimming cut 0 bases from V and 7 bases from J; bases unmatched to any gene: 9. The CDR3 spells CASSVAVGGLGNEQFF. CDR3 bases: TGTGCCAGCAGCGTAGCAGTTGGGGGACTAGGGAATGAGCAGTTCTTC.

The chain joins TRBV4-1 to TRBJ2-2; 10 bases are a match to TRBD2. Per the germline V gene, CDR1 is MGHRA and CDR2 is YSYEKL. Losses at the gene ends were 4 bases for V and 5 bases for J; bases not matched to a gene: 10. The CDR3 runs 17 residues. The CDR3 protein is CASSPLGSSGGTGELFF. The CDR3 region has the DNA TGCGCCAGCAGCCCACTAGGGTCTAGCGGGGGTACCGGGGAGCTGTTTTTT.

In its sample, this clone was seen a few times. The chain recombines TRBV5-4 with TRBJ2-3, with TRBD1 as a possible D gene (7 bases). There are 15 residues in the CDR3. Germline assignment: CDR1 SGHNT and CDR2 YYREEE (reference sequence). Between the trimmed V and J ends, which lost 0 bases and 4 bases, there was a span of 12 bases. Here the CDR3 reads CASSLVGGGADTQYF. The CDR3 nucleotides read TGTGCCAGCAGCTTGGTAGGAGGGGGCGCAGATACGCAGTATTTT.

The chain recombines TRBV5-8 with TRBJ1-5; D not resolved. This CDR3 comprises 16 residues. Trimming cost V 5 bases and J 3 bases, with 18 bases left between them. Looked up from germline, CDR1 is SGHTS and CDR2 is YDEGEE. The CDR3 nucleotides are TGTGCCAGCAGTCCTCCCGGGTCCCTCTTCAATCAGCCCCAGCATTTT. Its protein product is CASSPPGSLFNQPQHF.

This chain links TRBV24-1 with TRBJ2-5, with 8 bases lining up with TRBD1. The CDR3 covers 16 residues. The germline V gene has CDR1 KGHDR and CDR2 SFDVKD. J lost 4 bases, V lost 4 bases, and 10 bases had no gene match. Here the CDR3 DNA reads TGTGCCACCAGTGACCCCGGGACAGGTTATCCAGAGACCCAGTACTTC. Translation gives CATSDPGTGYPETQYF.

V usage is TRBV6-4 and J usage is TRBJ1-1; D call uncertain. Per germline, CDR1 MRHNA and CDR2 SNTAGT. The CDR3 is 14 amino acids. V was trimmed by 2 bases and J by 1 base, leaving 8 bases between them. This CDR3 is CASSDGHPNTEAFF. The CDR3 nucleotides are TGTGCCAGCAGTGACGGTCACCCGAACACTGAAGCTTTCTTT.

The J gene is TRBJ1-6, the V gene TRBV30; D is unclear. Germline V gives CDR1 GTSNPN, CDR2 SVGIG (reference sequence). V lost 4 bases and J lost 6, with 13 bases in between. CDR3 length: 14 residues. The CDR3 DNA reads TGTGCCTGGATGAAAGTTGAGGGTAATTCACCCCTCCACTTT. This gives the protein CAWMKVEGNSPLHF.

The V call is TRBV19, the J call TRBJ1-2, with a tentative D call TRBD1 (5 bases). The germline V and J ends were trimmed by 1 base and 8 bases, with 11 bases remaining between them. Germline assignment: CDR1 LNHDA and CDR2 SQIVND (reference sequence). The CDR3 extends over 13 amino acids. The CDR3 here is CASSIAGTRGYTF. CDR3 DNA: TGTGCCAGTAGTATAGCCGGGACGCGCGGCTACACCTTC.

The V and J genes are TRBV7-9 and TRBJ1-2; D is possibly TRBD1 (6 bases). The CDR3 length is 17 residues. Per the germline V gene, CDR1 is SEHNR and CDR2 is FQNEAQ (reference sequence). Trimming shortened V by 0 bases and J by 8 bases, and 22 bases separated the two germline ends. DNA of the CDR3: TGTGCCAGCAGCTTAGCAGCCGGGGGCAGGTCCAGGGGCGGCTACACCTTC. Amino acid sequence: CASSLAAGGRSRGGYTF.

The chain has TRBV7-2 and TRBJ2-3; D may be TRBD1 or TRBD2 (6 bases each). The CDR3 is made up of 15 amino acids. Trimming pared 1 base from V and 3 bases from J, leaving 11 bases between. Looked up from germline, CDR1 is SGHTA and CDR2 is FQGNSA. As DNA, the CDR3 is TGTGCCAGCAGCTTAGAAGGGGGGCGTACAGATACGCAGTATTTT. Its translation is CASSLEGGRTDTQYF.